The 24 T cell receptor beta chains below all came from one sample that was sequenced in a study of control samples from healthy donors and cancer patients. This table comes from immunoSEQ multiplex PCR, and its TCRdb copy is limited to in-frame clones, with some not included. Of about 410,000 clones in the sample, over 75% are singletons; the top ten hold around 6.4%. Sequencing was carried out using PBMCs. The source of these receptors is a man in his forties with head and neck cancer.

This chain links TRBV10-3 with TRBJ2-1; TRBD2 matches at 10 bases. Germline V gene lookup returns CDR1 ENHRY and CDR2 SYGVKD. Trimming took 8 bases from V and 2 from J; bases not matched to a gene: 6. The CDR3 is made up of 15 amino acids. CDR3 amino acids: CAIASSGGPYNEQFF. CDR3 nucleotide sequence: TGTGCCATCGCATCTAGCGGGGGCCCCTACAATGAGCAGTTCTTC.

CDR3 nucleotides: TGTGCCAGCAGTTCTTCAGGAAGGGTACAGTACTTC. This translates into CASSSSGRVQYF. The chain carries TRBV28 and TRBJ2-7; no clear D gene. Trimming left V 4 bases short and J 10 bases short, with 14 bases between. Germline V lookup: CDR1 MDHEN, CDR2 SYDVKM. This CDR3 spans 12 amino acids.

For this clone: Other nucleotide sequences from this sample produce the same CDR3. The chain combines TRBV5-1 with TRBJ2-3; D remains ambiguous. CDR1 and CDR2 from the germline V gene are SGHRS and YFSETQ. The V and J ends lost 4 bases and 6 bases respectively, with 9 bases between them. The length of the CDR3 is 12 residues. CDR3 sequence: CASSLSTDTQYF. The CDR3 DNA reads TGCGCCAGCAGCCTCTCAACGGATACGCAGTATTTT.

Concerning this clone itself: Distinct nucleotide sequences in the sample also encode this CDR3. The genes are TRBV28 and TRBJ2-7; D ambiguous. V was clipped by 2 bases and J by 0 bases, with 8 bases between them. CDR1 and CDR2 (germline): MDHEN, SYDVKM. The CDR3 loop spans 14 amino acids. As DNA, the CDR3 is TGTGCCAGCAGTTTAGGGCACCTCTCCTACGAGCAGTACTTC. This encodes CASSLGHLSYEQYF.

This rearrangement joins TRBV18 to TRBJ1-1, with D unresolved. V lost 0 bases, J lost 1 base, and 6 bases lay in between. Germline lookup yields CDR1 KGHSH and CDR2 LQKENI. The CDR3 totals 14 residues. The CDR3 spells CASSPPQTNTEAFF. As DNA, the CDR3 is TGTGCCAGCTCACCACCACAGACGAACACTGAAGCTTTCTTT.

The chain uses TRBV12-3 or TRBV12-4 and TRBJ2-1; 9 nucleotides agree with TRBD1. V lost 6 bases, J lost 8 bases, and 5 bases stayed unmatched. The CDR3 consists of 13 residues. The CDR3 loop is CASRRTGEDEQFF. The CDR3 nucleotides are TGTGCCAGCAGGCGGACAGGGGAAGATGAGCAGTTCTTC.

The rearrangement joins TRBV11-3 to TRBJ1-6; no clear D gene. V lost 1 base and J lost 8, with 9 bases in between. Germline V gene lookup returns CDR1 SGHNT and CDR2 YENEEA. This CDR3 has 14 residues. The DNA for the CDR3 is TGTGCCAGCAGCTTAGGGAATGTCGATTCACCCCTCCACTTT. Residues: CASSLGNVDSPLHF.

The chain links TRBV29-1 to TRBJ2-5; D is unresolved. CDR1 SQVTM and CDR2 ANQGSEA come from the germline V gene. The CDR3 is 13 residues long. The ends were cut back, 4 bases at V and 5 bases at J, with 14 bases in the middle. The chain's CDR3 is CSVVPLPRETQYF. CDR3 nucleotide sequence: TGCAGCGTTGTACCACTGCCCCGTGAGACCCAGTACTTC.

V and J are TRBV19 and TRBJ2-7; maybe TRBD1 (6 bases). The ends were cut back, 7 bases at V and 1 base at J, with 17 bases in the middle. The CDR3 sequence is 15 residues long. Germline-derived CDR1 and CDR2 are LNHDA and SQIVND (reference sequence). The CDR3 nucleotides read TGTGCCAGTAATTTATCCGGGACAAATTCCTACGAGCAGTACTTC. It codes for CASNLSGTNSYEQYF.

On this clone: Additional DNA sequences in this sample encode the identical CDR3. The chain carries TRBV4-3 and TRBJ1-5, with D tentatively TRBD1 (5 bases). The CDR3 is 15 amino acids. Germline V gene sequence: CDR1 LGHNA, CDR2 YSLEER. The V gene lost 0 bases and the J gene lost 1 base, with 7 bases spanning the gap. CDR3 region: CASSQDGGSNQPQHF. CDR3 DNA sequence: TGCGCCAGCAGCCAAGATGGGGGGAGCAATCAGCCCCAGCATTTT.

The chain links TRBV2 to TRBJ2-2; D is perhaps TRBD1 or TRBD2 (7 bases each). Trimming left V 8 bases short and J 6 bases short, with 22 bases between. In germline, CDR1 is SNHLY, CDR2 FYNNEI. The CDR3 sequence is 16 residues long. CDR3 region: CASSYPRGGSAGELFF. The CDR3 DNA follows: TGTGCCAGCTCCTATCCCAGGGGGGGTAGTGCCGGGGAGCTGTTTTTT.

The CDR3 loop reads CASSDSLGDTQYF. In DNA form, the CDR3 reads TGTGCCAGCTCAGACTCACTAGGGGATACGCAGTATTTT. This sequence joins TRBV18 and TRBJ2-3, with D perhaps TRBD2 (5 bases). V lost 5 bases to trimming and J lost 6 bases, with 12 bases between them. CDR1 KGHSH and CDR2 LQKENI come from the germline V gene. This CDR3 spans 13 amino acids.

This clone was observed a handful of times. This sequence joins TRBV6-5 and TRBJ2-3; TRBD2 aligns across 9 bases. The CDR3 sequence is 16 residues long. J gave up 7 bases and V 4 bases, and 12 bases lay outside the gene matches. Germline CDR1 and CDR2: MNHEY and SVGAGI. Written as DNA, the CDR3 is TGTGCCAGCAGTTCCTCGGGTAGCGGGAGCCGTTATACGCAGTATTTT. Translation: CASSSSGSGSRYTQYF.

In this sample, this clone turned up once. This chain uses TRBV28 with TRBJ1-4; 9 bases fit TRBD1. There are 15 residues in the CDR3. Germline trimming cut 6 bases from V and 9 bases from J; bases unmatched to any gene: 11. Germline V lookup: CDR1 MDHEN, CDR2 SYDVKM. The CDR3 region is CASSRSGQGGKKLFF. For the CDR3, the DNA is TGTGCCAGCAGCCGCTCGGGACAGGGAGGGAAAAAACTGTTTTTT.

The chain has TRBV3-1 (or the pseudogene TRBV3-2) and TRBJ2-7; D unresolved. The V end was cut by 4 bases, the J end by 1 base, with 11 bases between. There are 14 residues in the CDR3. In germline, CDR1 is LGHDT, CDR2 YNNKEL (reference sequence). The CDR3 coding sequence is TGTGCCAGCAGCCCCTCTAGGGATTCCTACGAGCAGTACTTC. Translation gives CASSPSRDSYEQYF.

V gene TRBV18 combines with J gene TRBJ1-1; no reliable D call. Trimming removed 0 bases from V and 3 bases from J, with 8 bases in between. The germline CDR1 and CDR2 sequences are KGHSH and LQKENI. There are 14 residues in the CDR3. CDR3 in DNA: TGTGCCAGCTCACCACCGCGGGGAGACACTGAAGCTTTCTTT. It encodes CASSPPRGDTEAFF.

The V gene is TRBV2, the J gene TRBJ2-3, with 11 nucleotides matching TRBD2. J gave up 3 bases and V 7 bases, and 6 bases lay outside the gene matches. Germline V CDR1 and CDR2: SNHLY, FYNNEI. The CDR3 sequence is 15 residues long. The CDR3 DNA follows: TGTGCCAGCAAGTTTACTAGCGGGAGAACAGATACGCAGTATTTT. This gives the protein CASKFTSGRTDTQYF.

The genes are TRBV9 and TRBJ1-5; D ambiguous. The CDR3 is made up of 13 amino acids. Germline V gene lookup returns CDR1 SGDLS and CDR2 YYNGEE. Trimming shortened V by 3 bases and J by 6 bases, and 10 bases separated the two germline ends. The CDR3 DNA sequence: TGTGCCAGCAGCGCAAACAGCCGTCAGCCCCAGCATTTT. Amino acids: CASSANSRQPQHF. The entire variable domain, with the rest obtained from reference TRBV9 and TRBJ1-5, is as follows: DSGVTQTPKHLITATGQRVTLRCSPRSGDLSVYWYQQSLDQGLQFLIQYYNGEERAKGNILERFSAQQFPDLHSELNLSSLELGDSALYFCASSANSRQPQHFGDGTRLSIL.

The rearrangement joins TRBV4-2 to TRBJ2-1; the D is unclear. This CDR3 is built from 19 residues. Germline V gene sequence: CDR1 LGHNA, CDR2 YNFKEQ. Trimming pared 0 bases from V and 1 base from J, leaving 19 bases between. This CDR3 is CASSQEGLPGVGSYNEQFF. In DNA, the CDR3 is TGTGCCAGCAGCCAAGAAGGCCTACCCGGCGTGGGTTCCTACAATGAGCAGTTCTTC.

This sequence joins TRBV28 and TRBJ1-3; D gene ambiguous. Germline values: CDR1 MDHEN, CDR2 SYDVKM. Between the trimmed V and J ends, which lost 5 bases and 4 bases, there was a span of 9 bases. This CDR3 is 13 amino acids long. The CDR3: CASSLSGGNTIYF. The CDR3 region has the DNA TGTGCCAGCAGTCTCTCGGGGGGAAACACCATATATTTT. The complete variable domain, with remaining parts taken from reference TRBV28 and TRBJ1-3, reads DVKVTQSSRYLVKRTGEKVFLECVQDMDHENMFWYRQDPGLGLRLIYFSYDVKMKEKGDIPEGYSVSREKKERFSLILESASTNQTSMYLCASSLSGGNTIYFGEGSWLTVV.

V is TRBV6-4 and J is TRBJ2-3; D remains unclear. Germline-derived CDR1 and CDR2 are MRHNA and SNTAGT. The V end lost 4 bases, the J end lost 4 bases, and 9 bases lay between the germline ends. The CDR3 runs to 13 residues. The CDR3 DNA follows: TGTGCCAGCAGTGTCTCCATTTCAGATACGCAGTATTTT. Its translation is CASSVSISDTQYF.

This rearrangement joins TRBV14 to TRBJ2-1, with D perhaps matching TRBD1 (5 bases). V was shortened by 0 bases and J by 8 bases, with 11 bases between the two germline ends. CDR3 length: 14 residues. The V gene's germline CDR1 is SGHDN and CDR2 FVKESK. CDR3 DNA sequence: TGTGCCAGCAGCCAAGACAGGGAATCGCATGAGCAGTTCTTC. This gives the protein CASSQDRESHEQFF.

DNA for the CDR3: TGTGCCAGCAGCCCCGGCCCCTATAATTCACCCCTCCACTTT. This sequence encodes CASSPGPYNSPLHF. The rearrangement joins TRBV11-1 to TRBJ1-6; D ambiguous. Trimming removed 5 bases from V and 2 bases from J, with 7 bases in between. This CDR3 is 14 amino acids long. Germline V gene sequence: CDR1 SGHAT, CDR2 FQDESV (reference sequence).

The V gene is TRBV4-1, the J gene TRBJ2-7; D is possibly TRBD1 (7 bases). Germline V gives CDR1 MGHRA, CDR2 YSYEKL. Trimming shortened V by 1 base and J by 0 bases, and 16 bases separated the two germline ends. The CDR3 is 17 amino acids. CDR3 in DNA: TGCGCCAGCAGCCAAGCCCAGGGGGGATTTAGCTCCTACGAGCAGTACTTC. It yields the protein CASSQAQGGFSSYEQYF.